The source of this T cell receptor beta chain is a study of CD8 T cells in ankylosing spondylitis. Quantitative 5'-RACE was performed with molecular barcodes, and it yielded the TCR beta libraries. TCRdb re-analysed the 5' RACE reads in MiXCR, keeping a single row per CDR3 protein. The data hold 230,000 or so distinct CDR3 sequences, with approximately 20% observed a single time. Trimming stripped 4 bases from V and 1 base from J, with 12 bases between. Germline assignment: CDR1 SGHDT and CDR2 YYEEEE. CDR3 length: 14 residues. About this clonotype itself: Its target is unknown.

Study-level findings and limits: The study looked at matched synovial fluid samples from ankylosing spondylitis patients. Disease-linked clones were reported to be significantly enriched there. Disease-linked clones were CD8+ and relatively rare in peripheral blood. The study identified a TCR beta motif of under ten highly homologous variants that appeared characteristic of ankylosing spondylitis blood.

The receptor comes from a male donor with ankylosing spondylitis or in good health (not recorded which). The sequenced sample consisted of blood, either unsorted or a sorted T cell fraction (not recorded which). This rearrangement joins TRBV5-6 to TRBJ2-7, with unresolved D. This chain's CDR3 is CASSPNSESYEQYF. The CDR3 DNA is TGTGCCAGCAGCCCAAACAGTGAATCCTACGAGCAGTACTTC.